Included here is one TCR beta chain sequence, with context. There are 15 residues in the CDR3. Germline lookup yields CDR1 LNHNV and CDR2 YYDKDF (reference sequence). With 4 bases removed from V and 1 base from J, the gap between germline ends came to 10 bases. Profiling relied on immunoSEQ multiplex PCR, and the TCRdb table lists in-frame clones only, not all of them. The data contain a few hundred thousand clones, about 87% of them singletons. This sample was taken from a study of blood T cell repertoires in COVID-19. Study at large: Sources were T cells, B-cell-depleted T cells, or PBMCs; the material itself was cDNA or gDNA.

The chain is built from TRBV15 and TRBJ2-2; no clear D gene. Source material: peripheral blood. The receptor's source is a woman aged 25 to 39 who had recovered from COVID-19. The CDR3 region has the DNA TGTGCCACCAGCACCCTACAGAGGAACACCGGGGAGCTGTTTTTT. Translating gives CATSTLQRNTGELFF.